Given below is one T cell receptor (beta chain) in context. Its antigen is not identified. This CDR3 is 15 amino acids long. Germline V gene lookup returns CDR1 SGHDT and CDR2 YYEEEE. V lost 3 bases and J lost 3, with 16 bases in between. This record belongs to a study of post-analysis software for immune sequencing data. Incorporated into the TCR beta cDNA libraries were unique molecular identifiers, which served to reduce PCR and sequencing biases. From approximately 1 to 10 million T cells, 400,000 to 650,000 cDNA molecules were obtained. Each CDR3 protein gets one entry after TCRdb re-called the PCR reads with MiXCR. The repertoire consists of 700,000 to 800,000 distinct CDR3 sequences, with 25% to 30% occurring once and the leading ten covering roughly 0.53%. Findings and caveats of the study: When patients were compared with controls, about five TRBV segments were more frequent, TRBV5-6, TRBV5-1 and TRBV20-1 among them.

Sequences were obtained from blood. The chain joins TRBV5-6 to TRBJ2-7, with D perhaps assigned TRBD1 or TRBD2 (6 bases each). The TCR originated in a girl aged 5-17 years with multiple sclerosis. The CDR3 DNA reads as TGTGCCAGCAGCTCAGGCATCGGGGGCTTCTACGAGCAGTACTTC. It encodes CASSSGIGGFYEQYF.